This is a list of T cell receptor beta chains from one sample in a study of regulatory T cells in long-lasting Graves disease. MiXCR, run by TCRdb on the multiplex PCR reads, gives a single entry per CDR3 protein. The data contain some 250,000 distinct CDR3 sequences, over 20% of them singletons. The source material was peripheral blood mononuclear cells (PBMCs), sampled at new diagnosis, from a patient treated with antithyroid drugs. The source of these receptors is a female donor with Graves disease. Both conserved end residues are trimmed from each CDR3. Rows may omit the clone size; those that give it use once, few, many or a size class.

V,size,CDR3
TRBV10-3,-,AISPSPGISSGNTIY
TRBV2,-,ASRSGTGFEKLF
TRBV2,many,ASRTSGRLYEQY
TRBV20-1,few,SAIQGSNQPQH
TRBV20-1,many,SARGASGTPGWYNEQF
TRBV4-2,many,ASSQVGGANEKLF
TRBV2,many,ASSEMWLSNYGYT
TRBV11-3,few,ASRKEGLLQEADTQY
TRBV28,once,ASGSGGADGYT
TRBV2,many,ASSGHGTGGGEQY
TRBV9,few,ASSVATASYEQY
TRBV5-5,many,ASSLVVTGELF
TRBV6-1,many,ASSNQGVGNQPQH
TRBV6-2/TRBV6-3,-,ASRTWAGELF
TRBV19,many,ASTGTPGSGNTIY
TRBV3-1,once,ASSLGTSGEITIYNEQF
TRBV6-2/TRBV6-3,many,ASRATSTDTQY
TRBV4-3,many,ASSQDEAGGASYEQY
TRBV2,many,AAGWGWDREQF
TRBV9,many,ASSVELHPRDEQY
TRBV5-1,many,ASSSTSGGGLEQF
TRBV13,-,ASSPTSGGVENEQY
TRBV5-1,many,ASSLDGRAVDEQF
TRBV6-1,few,ASSRLDPKTQY
TRBV6-1,many,ASRAQGDDGYT
TRBV7-9,many,ASSSLRGGETQY
TRBV20-1,many,SATEMMVQAYNEQF
TRBV20-1,many,SARDYQTHQGAGELF
TRBV2,many,ASSVGPSTYNEQF
TRBV4-2,-,ASSAQIRGRDYNEQF
TRBV6-1,many,ASSRDPLTGELF
TRBV19,-,ASSIWGQEETQY
TRBV4-1,many,ASSQDRRPGETQY
TRBV6-1,many,ASSEIAGGLRETQY
TRBV29-1,many,SVEDRQDLSGELF
TRBV5-4,many,ASSSLDRGGADTQY
TRBV7-3,many,ASSLITGQGRDEQY
TRBV29-1,-,SVEQGGAF
TRBV20-1,many,SASLIQGQYEQY
TRBV20-1,many,SVAPPDDNHEKLF
TRBV12-3/TRBV12-4,-,ASRRTGVVAGNTIY